The 2 T cell receptor beta chains listed next were all sequenced from one sample in a study of molecular identifiers for immune sequencing clone quantification. MiXCR, applied by TCRdb to the PCR reads, yields one record per CDR3 protein. This sample has roughly 300,000 distinct CDR3 sequences, with about 23% found just once. Sequences were obtained from naive CD8+ T cells from blood, with Jurkat cell RNA spiked in. This sample's subset: FACS-sorted CD8+CD4-CCR7+CD45RA+ naive T cells. The receptor source for this set is a human donor in good health. Some libraries in this study had Jurkat cell RNA spiked in.

Ten or more counts support this clonotype. The J gene is TRBJ2-7, the V gene TRBV19; 8 bases align to TRBD1. Germline loops: CDR1 LNHDA, CDR2 SQIVND (reference sequence). The V and J ends lost 5 bases and 3 bases, in that order; junction bases with no gene match: 9. The CDR3 spans 15 residues. The CDR3: CASSQGQGIIYEQYF. CDR3 coding DNA: TGTGCCAGTAGTCAAGGACAGGGTATAATCTACGAGCAGTACTTC. Variable domain in full (rest from reference TRBV19 and TRBJ2-7): DGGITQSPKYLFRKEGQNVTLSCEQNLNHDAMYWYRQDPGQGLRLIYYSQIVNDFQKGDIAEGYSVSREKKESFPLTVTSAQKNPTAFYLCASSQGQGIIYEQYFGPGTRLTVT.

This rearrangement joins TRBV20-1 to TRBJ2-5; D uncertain. Deletions cut 0 bases from V and 2 bases from J, with 13 bases between. The CDR3 contains 15 residues. Per the germline V gene, CDR1 is DFQATT and CDR2 is SNEGSKA (reference sequence). Here the CDR3 DNA reads TGCAGTGCTAGAGATCAAAGCACAGCTCAAGAGACCCAGTACTTC. Protein sequence: CSARDQSTAQETQYF.